These T cell receptor beta chains were read from a single sample in a study of blood T cell repertoires in COVID-19. The method was immunoSEQ multiplex PCR; TCRdb's version includes in-frame clones alone and lacks a portion of them. The sample records about 170,000 clones, 83% being singletons. Sequenced input: peripheral blood. The receptors were gathered from a woman aged 70 to 79 who had recovered from COVID-19. Each CDR3 is given with its conserved first and last residue. A D gene is named only where the DNA matches it firmly. Expanded clones get a size class; other rows say once, few or many, or leave the size out.

v_call: TRBV3-1/TRBV3-2
d_call: -
clone_size: -
j_call: TRBJ2-7
cdr3_nt: TGTGCCAGCAGCGCAGGGCTTCCTAGCTCCTACGAGCAGTACTTC
cdr3_aa: CASSAGLPSSYEQYF

v_call: TRBV4-2
d_call: -
clone_size: -
j_call: TRBJ2-7
cdr3_nt: TGTGCCAGCAGCCAAGATCGAGGGGAGGGGGAAGATTCCTACGAGCAGTACTTC
cdr3_aa: CASSQDRGEGEDSYEQYF

v_call: TRBV30
d_call: -
clone_size: -
j_call: TRBJ1-3
cdr3_nt: TGTGCCTGGCTGTGGGGGGCTGGAAACACCATATATTTT
cdr3_aa: CAWLWGAGNTIYF

v_call: TRBV7-3
d_call: -
clone_size: -
j_call: TRBJ1-1
cdr3_nt: TGTGCCAGCAGCCCCCTTGGGCGTACTGAAGCTTTCTTT
cdr3_aa: CASSPLGRTEAFF

v_call: TRBV7-2
d_call: TRBD2
clone_size: -
j_call: TRBJ2-1
cdr3_nt: TGTGCCAGCAGCACCGAGCGGGAGGGTGAGCAGTTCTTC
cdr3_aa: CASSTEREGEQFF

v_call: TRBV10-3
d_call: TRBD1
clone_size: -
j_call: TRBJ2-2
cdr3_nt: TGTGCCATCAGTGGCCCCCATAGACAGGGAGTCGGGGAGCTGTTTTTT
cdr3_aa: CAISGPHRQGVGELFF

v_call: TRBV5-1
d_call: TRBD2
clone_size: once
j_call: TRBJ2-7
cdr3_nt: TGCGCCAGCAGCTTTGGAGGACTAGCGGGAGCGTCCCACGAGCAGTACTTC
cdr3_aa: CASSFGGLAGASHEQYF

v_call: TRBV6-5
d_call: TRBD1
clone_size: once
j_call: TRBJ2-2
cdr3_nt: TGTGCCAGCAGTTTCTCACAGGGGGCGGTGGGGGAGCTGTTTTTT
cdr3_aa: CASSFSQGAVGELFF

v_call: TRBV7-3
d_call: -
clone_size: -
j_call: TRBJ1-5
cdr3_nt: TGTGCCAGCAGCTTATTCGGCGGGGACAATCAGCCCCAGCATTTT
cdr3_aa: CASSLFGGDNQPQHF

v_call: TRBV9
d_call: TRBD2
clone_size: -
j_call: TRBJ2-5
cdr3_nt: TGTGCCAGCAGCACGGGACTAGCGGGAGCAGAGACCCAGTACTTC
cdr3_aa: CASSTGLAGAETQYF

v_call: TRBV5-8
d_call: TRBD1
clone_size: -
j_call: TRBJ2-7
cdr3_nt: TGTGCCAGCAGCCCCCCCGGGACAGGGCGCTACGAGCAGTACTTC
cdr3_aa: CASSPPGTGRYEQYF

v_call: TRBV5-6
d_call: -
clone_size: -
j_call: TRBJ1-4
cdr3_nt: TGTGCCAGCACCCCGGGAGCAACTAATGAAAAACTGTTTTTT
cdr3_aa: CASTPGATNEKLFF

v_call: TRBV20-1
d_call: -
clone_size: -
j_call: TRBJ2-7
cdr3_nt: TGCAGTGCCAGGCAAACCTACGAGCAGTACTTC
cdr3_aa: CSARQTYEQYF